The subject of this entry is one TCR beta chain. Its antigen is still unknown. Trimming took off 3 bases at V and 6 bases at J, with 8 bases between the two ends. The CDR3 spans 11 residues. CDR1 is DFQATT, CDR2 SNEGSKA, per germline (reference sequence). The data were taken from a study of T cells and Merkel cell carcinoma outcomes. Study results and caveats: Repertoire plus T-cell density reportedly predicted Merkel cell carcinoma outcomes.

Only in-frame clones appear in the TCRdb table, and some are missing; sequencing was by immunoSEQ multiplex PCR. The table lists 3,000 to 4,500 clones, 85% to 95% of them singletons. The sequence derives from a human donor with Merkel cell carcinoma. The sample consisted of tumor tissue from Merkel cell carcinoma. The chain carries TRBV20-1 and TRBJ1-2; D is ambiguous. CDR3 sequence (DNA): TGCAGTGCTAGTCCGGGGAATGGCTACACCTTC. Protein sequence: CSASPGNGYTF.